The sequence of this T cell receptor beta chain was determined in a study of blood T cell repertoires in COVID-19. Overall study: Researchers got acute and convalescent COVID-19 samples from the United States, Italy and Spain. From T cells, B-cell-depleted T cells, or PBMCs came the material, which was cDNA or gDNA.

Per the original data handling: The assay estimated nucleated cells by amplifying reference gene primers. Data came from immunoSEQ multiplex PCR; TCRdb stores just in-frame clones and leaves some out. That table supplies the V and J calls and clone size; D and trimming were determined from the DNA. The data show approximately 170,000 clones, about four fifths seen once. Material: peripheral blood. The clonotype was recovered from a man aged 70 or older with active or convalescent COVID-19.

The CDR3 spells CASTSGVSSLGYTF. As DNA, the CDR3 is TGTGCCAGCACTTCGGGAGTATCGAGCCTAGGCTACACCTTC. The V and J genes are TRBV9 and TRBJ1-2; no reliable D call. Germline V gene sequence: CDR1 SGDLS, CDR2 YYNGEE. The CDR3 spans 14 residues. The V end was cut by 6 bases, the J end by 8 bases, with 20 bases between. Based on the CDR3 plus reference TRBV9 and TRBJ1-2, the full variable domain is DSGVTQTPKHLITATGQRVTLRCSPRSGDLSVYWYQQSLDQGLQFLIQYYNGEERAKGNILERFSAQQFPDLHSELNLSSLELGDSALYFCASTSGVSSLGYTFGSGTRLTVV.